This TCR beta chain was retrieved from a study of blood T cell repertoires in COVID-19. Study-wide context: Samples representing acute and convalescent COVID-19 were sourced from the United States, Italy and Spain. PBMCs, B-cell-depleted T cells, or T cells provided the cDNA or gDNA that made up the material.

CDR3 size: 13 residues. Germline-derived CDR1 and CDR2 are LGHDT and YNNKEL (reference sequence). The germline V and J ends were trimmed by 1 base and 8 bases, with 11 bases remaining between them. Methods used by the authors: The authors estimated nucleated cell counts from reference gene primer amplification. Produced via immunoSEQ multiplex PCR; TCRdb's table is partial and in-frame only. Clonal size and the V and J genes are those of that table, whereas D and trimming came from the DNA. The table has some 260,000 clones, over 70% seen once. The chain uses TRBV3-1 (or the pseudogene TRBV3-2) and TRBJ1-2; no definite D call. The sample was peripheral blood. This clonotype was sampled from a woman aged 80 or over with acute or convalescent COVID-19. CDR3 in amino acids: CASSQGAGSGYTF. Written as DNA, the CDR3 is TGTGCCAGCAGCCAAGGAGCGGGGAGCGGCTACACCTTC.